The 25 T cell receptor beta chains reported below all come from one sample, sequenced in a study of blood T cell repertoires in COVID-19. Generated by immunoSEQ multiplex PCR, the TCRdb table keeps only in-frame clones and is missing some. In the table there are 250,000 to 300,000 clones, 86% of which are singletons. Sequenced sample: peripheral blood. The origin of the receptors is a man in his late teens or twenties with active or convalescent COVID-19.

The CDR3 sequence is CASSLTGVLGYEQYF. CDR3 DNA: TGTGCCAGCAGCCTGACAGGGGTTCTCGGCTACGAGCAGTACTTC. The rearrangement uses TRBV3-1 (or the pseudogene TRBV3-2) and TRBJ2-7; the match to TRBD1 covers 8 bases. The CDR3 contains 15 residues. J gave up 3 bases and V 4 bases, and 8 bases lay outside the gene matches. The germline V gene encodes CDR1 LGHDT and CDR2 YNNKEL (reference sequence).

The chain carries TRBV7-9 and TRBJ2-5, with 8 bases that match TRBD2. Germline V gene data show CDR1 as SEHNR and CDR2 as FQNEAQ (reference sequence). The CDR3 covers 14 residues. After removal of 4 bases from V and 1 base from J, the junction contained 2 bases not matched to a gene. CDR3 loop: CASSSAGGQETQYF. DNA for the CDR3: TGTGCCAGCAGCTCCGCGGGAGGCCAAGAGACCCAGTACTTC.

CDR3 sequence (DNA): TGTGCCAGCACCCCCGGCAGAGGGTATGAGACCCAGTACTTC. This codes for CASTPGRGYETQYF. The chain carries TRBV11-2 and TRBJ2-5; D possibly corresponds to TRBD2 (5 bases). V was clipped by 7 bases and J by 5 bases, with 17 bases between them. This CDR3 spans 14 amino acids. From germline, CDR1 is SGHAT and CDR2 FQNNGV.

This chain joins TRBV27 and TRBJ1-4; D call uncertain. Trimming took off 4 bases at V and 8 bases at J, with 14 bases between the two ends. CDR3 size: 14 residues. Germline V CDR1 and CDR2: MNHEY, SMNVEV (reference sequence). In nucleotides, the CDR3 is TGTGCCAGCAGTTCCGGAAGACTGAGGGAAAAACTGTTTTTT. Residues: CASSSGRLREKLFF.

Written as DNA, the CDR3 is TGTGCCAGCAGCCCTAGGTCAGGGACTAGCGGTTACTCCTACAATGAGCAGTTCTTC. Translating gives CASSPRSGTSGYSYNEQFF. The rearrangement uses TRBV7-9 and TRBJ2-1; 11 bases agree with TRBD2. The CDR3 extends over 19 amino acids. The J segment lost 0 bases and the V segment lost 5 bases, leaving 12 bases of the junction unmatched. Germline V gene lookup returns CDR1 SEHNR and CDR2 FQNEAQ (reference sequence).

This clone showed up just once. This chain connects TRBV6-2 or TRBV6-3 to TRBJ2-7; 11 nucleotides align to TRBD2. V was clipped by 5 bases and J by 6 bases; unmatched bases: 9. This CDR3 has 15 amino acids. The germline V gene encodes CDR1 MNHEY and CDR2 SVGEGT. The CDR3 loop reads CASSPYPGLAAEQYF. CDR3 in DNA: TGTGCCAGCAGTCCATACCCGGGACTAGCGGCCGAGCAGTACTTC.

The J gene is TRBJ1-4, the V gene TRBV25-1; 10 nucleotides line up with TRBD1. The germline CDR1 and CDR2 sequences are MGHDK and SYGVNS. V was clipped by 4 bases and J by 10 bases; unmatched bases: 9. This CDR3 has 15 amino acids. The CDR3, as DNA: TGTGCCAGCAGTGTATCCGGGACAGGGGTGGCAAAACTGTTTTTT. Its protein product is CASSVSGTGVAKLFF.

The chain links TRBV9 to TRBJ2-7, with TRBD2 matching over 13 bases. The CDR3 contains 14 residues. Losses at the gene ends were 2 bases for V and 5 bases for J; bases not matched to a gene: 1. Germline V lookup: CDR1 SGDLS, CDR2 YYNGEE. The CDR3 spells CASSVGTSGNEQYF. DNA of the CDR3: TGTGCCAGCAGCGTCGGGACTAGCGGGAACGAGCAGTACTTC.

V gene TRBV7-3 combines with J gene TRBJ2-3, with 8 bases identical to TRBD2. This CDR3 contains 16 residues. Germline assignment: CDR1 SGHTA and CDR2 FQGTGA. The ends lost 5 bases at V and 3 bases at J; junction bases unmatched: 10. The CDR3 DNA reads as TGTGCCAGCAGCATGTCCGGCGGGAGGTGGACAGATACGCAGTATTTT. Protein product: CASSMSGGRWTDTQYF. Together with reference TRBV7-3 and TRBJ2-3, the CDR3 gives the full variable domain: GAGVSQTPSNKVTEKGKYVELRCDPISGHTALYWYRQSLGQGPEFLIYFQGTGAADDSGLPNDRFFAVRPEGSVSTLKIQRTERGDSAVYLCASSMSGGRWTDTQYFGPGTRLTVL.

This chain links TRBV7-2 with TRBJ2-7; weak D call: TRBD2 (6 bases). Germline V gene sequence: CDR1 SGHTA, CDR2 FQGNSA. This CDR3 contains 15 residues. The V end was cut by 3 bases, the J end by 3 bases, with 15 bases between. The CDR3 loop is CASSLVGGEGYEQYF. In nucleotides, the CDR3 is TGTGCCAGCAGCTTGGTGGGGGGTGAGGGCTACGAGCAGTACTTC.

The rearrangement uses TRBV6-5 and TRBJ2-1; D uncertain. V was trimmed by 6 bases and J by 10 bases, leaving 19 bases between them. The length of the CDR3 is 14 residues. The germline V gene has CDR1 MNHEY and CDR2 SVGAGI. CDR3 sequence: CASRSAHDLGEQFF. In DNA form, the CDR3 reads TGTGCCAGCAGAAGCGCCCATGACCTTGGGGAGCAGTTCTTC.

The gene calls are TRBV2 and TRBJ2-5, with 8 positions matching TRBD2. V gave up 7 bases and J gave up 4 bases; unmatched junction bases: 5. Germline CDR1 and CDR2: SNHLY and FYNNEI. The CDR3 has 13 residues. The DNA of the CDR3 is TGTGCCAGCAAGCGGGAGTACGGAGAGACCCAGTACTTC. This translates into CASKREYGETQYF.

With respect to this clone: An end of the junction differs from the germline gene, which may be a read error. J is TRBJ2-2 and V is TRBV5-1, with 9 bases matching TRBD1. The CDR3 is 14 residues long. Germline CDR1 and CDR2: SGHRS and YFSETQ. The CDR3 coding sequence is TGCGCCAGCAGTTTGGGACAGGGAACCGGGGAGCTGTTTTTT. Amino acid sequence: CASSLGQGTGELFF.

The CDR3 here is CASSQRTYTDTQYF. CDR3 coding DNA: TGTGCCAGCAGCCAGCGGACCTACACAGATACGCAGTATTTT. The chain joins TRBV2 to TRBJ2-3; D is possibly TRBD2 (5 bases). The length of the CDR3 is 14 residues. V was pared by 6 bases and J by 2 bases, with 12 bases between. Germline V gene data show CDR1 as SNHLY and CDR2 as FYNNEI. Based on the CDR3 plus reference TRBV2 and TRBJ2-3, the full variable domain is EPEVTQTPSHQVTQMGQEVILRCVPISNHLYFYWYRQILGQKVEFLVSFYNNEISEKSEIFDDQFSVERPDGSNFTLKIRSTKLEDSAMYFCASSQRTYTDTQYFGPGTRLTVL.

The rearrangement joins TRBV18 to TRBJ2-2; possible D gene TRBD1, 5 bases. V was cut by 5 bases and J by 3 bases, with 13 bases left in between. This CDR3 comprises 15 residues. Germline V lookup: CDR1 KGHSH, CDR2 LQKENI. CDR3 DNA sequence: TGTGCCAGCTCATCACAAGACAGATACACCGGGGAGCTGTTTTTT. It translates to CASSSQDRYTGELFF.

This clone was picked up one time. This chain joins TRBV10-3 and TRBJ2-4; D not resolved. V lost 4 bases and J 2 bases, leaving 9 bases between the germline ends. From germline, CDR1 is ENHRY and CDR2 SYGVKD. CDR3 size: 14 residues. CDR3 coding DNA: TGTGCCATCAGTGCGGGTCTACCCAAAAACATTCAGTACTTC. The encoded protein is CAISAGLPKNIQYF.

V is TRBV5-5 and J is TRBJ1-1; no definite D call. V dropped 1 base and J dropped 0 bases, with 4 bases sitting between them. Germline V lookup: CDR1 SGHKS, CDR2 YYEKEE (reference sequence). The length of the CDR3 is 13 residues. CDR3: CASSLLLNTEAFF. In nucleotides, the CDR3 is TGTGCCAGCAGCTTGCTACTGAACACTGAAGCTTTCTTT.

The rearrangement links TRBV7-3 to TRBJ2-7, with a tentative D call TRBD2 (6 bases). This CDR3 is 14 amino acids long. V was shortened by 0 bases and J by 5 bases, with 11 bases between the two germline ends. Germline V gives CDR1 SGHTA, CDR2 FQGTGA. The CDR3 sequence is CASSLTPSDHEQYF. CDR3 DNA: TGTGCCAGCAGCTTAACTCCTAGCGACCACGAGCAGTACTTC.

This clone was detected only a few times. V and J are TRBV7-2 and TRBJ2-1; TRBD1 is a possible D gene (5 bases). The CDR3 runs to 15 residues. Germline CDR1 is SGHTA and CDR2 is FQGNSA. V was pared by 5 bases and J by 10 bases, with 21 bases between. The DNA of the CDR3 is TGTGCCAGCAGCCCCGCCCTCCTAGGGGCAGACGAGCAGTTCTTC. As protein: CASSPALLGADEQFF.

The CDR3 nucleotides read TGTGCCATCAGGGATAGCGGGAGAGGTGAGACCCAGTACTTC. Its translation: CAIRDSGRGETQYF. This chain connects TRBV10-3 to TRBJ2-5; 9 nucleotides match TRBD2. CDR1 is ENHRY and CDR2 is SYGVKD in the germline V gene. V shed 6 bases, J shed 5 bases, and the junction held 7 bases outside the gene matches. The CDR3 is 14 residues long.

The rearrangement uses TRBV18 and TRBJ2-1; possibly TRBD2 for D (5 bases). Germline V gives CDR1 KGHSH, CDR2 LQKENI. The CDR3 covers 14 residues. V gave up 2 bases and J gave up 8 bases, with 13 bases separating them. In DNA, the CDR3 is TGTGCCAGCTCACCATGGGCGGGTACGGATGAGCAGTTCTTC. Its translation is CASSPWAGTDEQFF.

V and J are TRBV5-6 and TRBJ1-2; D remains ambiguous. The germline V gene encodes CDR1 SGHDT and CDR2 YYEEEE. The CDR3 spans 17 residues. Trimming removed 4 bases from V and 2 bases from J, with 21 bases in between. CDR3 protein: CASSPLGQSEGNYGYTF. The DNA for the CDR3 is TGTGCCAGCAGCCCACTTGGGCAGTCGGAGGGAAACTATGGCTACACCTTC.

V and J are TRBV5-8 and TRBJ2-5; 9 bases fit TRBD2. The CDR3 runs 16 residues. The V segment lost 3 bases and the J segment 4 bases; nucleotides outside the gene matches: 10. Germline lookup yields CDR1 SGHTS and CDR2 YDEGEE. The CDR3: CASSWGGTSRTETQYF. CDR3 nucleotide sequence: TGTGCCAGCAGCTGGGGAGGGACTAGCCGGACAGAGACCCAGTACTTC.

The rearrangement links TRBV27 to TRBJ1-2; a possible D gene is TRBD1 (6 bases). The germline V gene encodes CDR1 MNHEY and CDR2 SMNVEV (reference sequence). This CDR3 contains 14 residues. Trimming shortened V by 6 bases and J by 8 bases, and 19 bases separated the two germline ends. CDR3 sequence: CASRGVQGFEGYTF. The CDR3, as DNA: TGTGCCAGCAGGGGGGTACAGGGTTTCGAGGGCTACACCTTC.

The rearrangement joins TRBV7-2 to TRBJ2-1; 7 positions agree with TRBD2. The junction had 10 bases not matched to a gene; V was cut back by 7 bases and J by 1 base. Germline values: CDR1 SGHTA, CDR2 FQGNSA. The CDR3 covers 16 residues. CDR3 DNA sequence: TGTGCCAGCACCCTTTTGTCAGCGGGGTCCTACAATGAGCAGTTCTTC. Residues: CASTLLSAGSYNEQFF.